The clone carrying this T cell receptor beta chain has a handful of counts. Germline-derived CDR1 and CDR2 are MNHNS and SASEGT. V was pared by 5 bases and J by 4 bases, with 8 bases of the junction left unmatched. The length of the CDR3 is 15 residues. The data were taken from a study of T cells in Graves' hyperthyroidism and ophthalmopathy. Study-wide context: At initial diagnosis, before any treatment had begun, peripheral blood was obtained.

Ophthalmopathy cases met thresholds of Clinical Activity Score at least 3, NOSPECS grade at least 4 and duration under 3 months. The PBMCs were taken from around 9 ml of fresh peripheral blood. The source material, RNA transcripts, was used to amplify TCR beta CDR3 regions. The HTBI primer set drove a first-round RT-PCR of the TCR CDR3. TCRdb ran MiXCR on the multiplex PCR reads and lists one entry per CDR3 protein. The table includes about 590,000 distinct CDR3 sequences, 14% detected once. The sample comprised blood. The clonotype originates from a woman aged 18 to 35 with Graves' ophthalmopathy. This chain links TRBV6-1 with TRBJ1-3, with 7 positions matching TRBD1. The CDR3: CASSISGTVGNTIYF. Written as DNA, the CDR3 is TGTGCCAGCAGTATCTCCGGGACAGTAGGAAACACCATATATTTT.